Below, 18 T cell receptor beta chains from the same sample are listed, as sequenced in a study of T cell responses to AZD1222 COVID-19 vaccine. Measured with immunoSEQ multiplex PCR; TCRdb has only the in-frame clones, and not every one. The sample lists 110,000 or so clones; more than 75% were seen once. This specimen was peripheral blood, taken 28 days after the second AZD1222 dose. Receptors were obtained from an adult who received the AZD1222 COVID-19 vaccine.

The chain uses TRBV6-2 or TRBV6-3 and TRBJ2-2; 9 bases align to TRBD1. V lost 2 bases to trimming and J lost 6 bases; unmatched junction nucleotides: 7. Germline CDR1 reads MNHEY; CDR2 reads SVGEGT. The length of the CDR3 is 16 residues. The CDR3 bases are TGTGCCAGCAGTTACCCGGGACAGGGTAGATCCGGGGAGCTGTTTTTT. Translation: CASSYPGQGRSGELFF.

In its sample, this clone was seen once. The J gene is TRBJ1-1, the V gene TRBV5-1; D unresolved. There are 14 residues in the CDR3. The germline gives CDR1 SGHRS, CDR2 YFSETQ. Trimming took off 4 bases at V and 1 base at J, with 11 bases between the two ends. CDR3 protein: CASSATVPNTEAFF. The DNA of the CDR3 is TGCGCCAGCAGCGCTACAGTCCCGAACACTGAAGCTTTCTTT.

V gene TRBV7-9 combines with J gene TRBJ1-2, with TRBD1 matching 11 bases. This CDR3 spans 15 amino acids. The germline CDR1 and CDR2 sequences are SEHNR and FQNEAQ (reference sequence). V shed 4 bases, J shed 3 bases, and the junction held 4 bases outside the gene matches. The CDR3 reads CASSWTGGEHYGYTF. In DNA form, the CDR3 reads TGTGCCAGCAGCTGGACAGGGGGCGAGCACTATGGCTACACCTTC.

The chain employs TRBV6-1 and TRBJ1-5, with D perhaps matching TRBD1 (6 bases). The CDR3 loop spans 15 amino acids. Between the trimmed V and J ends, which lost 0 bases and 2 bases, there was a span of 8 bases. Looked up from germline, CDR1 is MNHNS and CDR2 is SASEGT. CDR3: CASSEAAGGNQPQHF. The CDR3 DNA sequence: TGTGCCAGCAGTGAAGCGGCAGGGGGCAATCAGCCCCAGCATTTT.

This chain links TRBV19 with TRBJ2-6; D not certain. Trimming cost V 0 bases and J 0 bases, with 3 bases left between them. Germline CDR1 is LNHDA and CDR2 is SQIVND (reference sequence). The CDR3 length is 15 residues. This CDR3 is CASSIDLSGANVLTF. Written as DNA, the CDR3 is TGTGCCAGTAGTATAGACCTCTCTGGGGCCAACGTCCTGACTTTC.

V and J are TRBV5-1 and TRBJ2-1, with 8 bases that match TRBD2. The germline V gene has CDR1 SGHRS and CDR2 YFSETQ. CDR3 size: 15 residues. J lost 3 bases, V lost 2 bases, and 4 bases had no gene match. Written as DNA, the CDR3 is TGCGCCAGCAGCTTATCAAGCGGGAGCTACAATGAGCAGTTCTTC. This codes for CASSLSSGSYNEQFF.

The chain is built from TRBV6-2 or TRBV6-3 and TRBJ2-7, with D perhaps matching TRBD1 or TRBD2 (5 bases each). Germline CDR1 MNHEY, CDR2 SVGEGT. The ends were cut back, 4 bases at V and 4 bases at J, with 11 bases in the middle. The CDR3 sequence is 13 residues long. CDR3 protein: CASSFAGSYEQYF. CDR3 coding DNA: TGTGCCAGCAGTTTCGCAGGGAGTTACGAGCAGTACTTC.

The chain employs TRBV9 and TRBJ2-7; D is possibly TRBD1 (6 bases). Germline values: CDR1 SGDLS, CDR2 YYNGEE. Trimming pared 0 bases from V and 6 bases from J, leaving 10 bases between. The CDR3 consists of 13 residues. This CDR3 is CASSVGRGGEQYF. The CDR3 nucleotides read TGTGCCAGCAGCGTAGGTAGAGGGGGCGAGCAGTACTTC.

The gene calls are TRBV5-4 and TRBJ1-1; unclear D gene. Germline V gene data show CDR1 as SGHNT and CDR2 as YYREEE (reference sequence). V lost 4 bases and J 5 bases, leaving 9 bases between the germline ends. This CDR3 spans 12 amino acids. CDR3 bases: TGTGCCAGCAGCCCCATGGGTACTGAAGCTTTCTTT. Translation: CASSPMGTEAFF.

The chain carries TRBV6-1 and TRBJ2-3; TRBD1 is a possible D gene (6 bases). CDR1 MNHNS and CDR2 SASEGT come from the germline V gene. Trimming left V 3 bases short and J 0 bases short, with 7 bases between. This CDR3 comprises 14 residues. CDR3 sequence: CASSDTGSTDTQYF. The CDR3 region has the DNA TGTGCCAGCAGTGATACAGGGAGCACAGATACGCAGTATTTT.

The chain is built from TRBV9 and TRBJ1-1, with TRBD1 identical over 10 bases. The germline CDR1 and CDR2 sequences are SGDLS and YYNGEE. There are 16 residues in the CDR3. V lost 4 bases to trimming and J lost 4 bases; unmatched junction nucleotides: 10. The CDR3 here is CASSMGQGWAGTEAFF. The CDR3, as DNA: TGTGCCAGCAGCATGGGACAGGGGTGGGCAGGCACTGAAGCTTTCTTT.

CDR3 loop: CASATGVGEAFF. CDR3 sequence (DNA): TGCGCCAGCGCTACAGGGGTGGGTGAAGCTTTCTTT. The chain recombines TRBV5-1 with TRBJ1-1, with 7 bases aligning to TRBD1. The germline CDR1 and CDR2 sequences are SGHRS and YFSETQ. CDR3 length equals 12 residues. The ends lost 7 bases at V and 7 bases at J; junction bases unmatched: 7.

The J gene is TRBJ2-2, the V gene TRBV7-3; the D gene is possibly TRBD2 (5 bases). The germline CDR1 and CDR2 sequences are SGHTA and FQGTGA. V lost 3 bases to trimming and J lost 0 bases, with 11 bases between them. This CDR3 comprises 16 residues. The CDR3 here is CASSFSGRANTGELFF. The CDR3 DNA follows: TGTGCCAGCAGCTTCTCGGGAAGGGCGAACACCGGGGAGCTGTTTTTT. Supplemented by reference TRBV7-3 and TRBJ2-2, the full variable domain reads GAGVSQTPSNKVTEKGKYVELRCDPISGHTALYWYRQSLGQGPEFLIYFQGTGAADDSGLPNDRFFAVRPEGSVSTLKIQRTERGDSAVYLCASSFSGRANTGELFFGEGSRLTVL.

The gene calls are TRBV5-5 and TRBJ2-7; D gene uncertain. Trimming took 1 base from V and 0 from J, leaving 5 bases between them. The germline V gene has CDR1 SGHKS and CDR2 YYEKEE (reference sequence). The CDR3 loop spans 13 amino acids. The CDR3 spells CASSLTSSYEQYF. Written as DNA, the CDR3 is TGTGCCAGCAGCTTGACCAGCTCCTACGAGCAGTACTTC.

This clone occurred a few times. This sequence joins TRBV6-2 or TRBV6-3 and TRBJ1-1, with no clear D. Trimming took 5 bases from V and 3 from J, leaving 16 bases between them. The germline gives CDR1 MNHEY, CDR2 SVGEGT. CDR3 size: 15 residues. In nucleotides, the CDR3 is TGTGCCAGCAGTCCCGCGGGCAGCCGTCACACTGAAGCTTTCTTT. Translating it yields CASSPAGSRHTEAFF.

The chain couples TRBV10-3 to TRBJ2-7; D is possibly TRBD2 (6 bases). Between the trimmed V and J ends, which lost 3 bases and 0 bases, there was a span of 15 bases. Germline CDR1 is ENHRY and CDR2 is SYGVKD. There are 16 residues in the CDR3. This CDR3 is CAISDASSASSYEQYF. Here the CDR3 DNA reads TGTGCCATCAGTGATGCGTCTAGCGCCAGCTCCTACGAGCAGTACTTC.

This chain connects TRBV2 to TRBJ2-2, with D tentatively TRBD1 or TRBD2 (5 bases each). V lost 4 bases and J 5 bases, leaving 8 bases between the germline ends. Germline CDR1 reads SNHLY; CDR2 reads FYNNEI. The CDR3 runs to 13 residues. The CDR3 loop reads CASSVGTTGELFF. Written as DNA, the CDR3 is TGTGCCAGCAGTGTAGGGACGACCGGGGAGCTGTTTTTT.

This clone has just one count. This sequence joins TRBV7-8 and TRBJ2-1; possible D gene TRBD2, 6 bases. V was shortened by 6 bases and J by 12 bases, with 15 bases between the two germline ends. Germline lookup yields CDR1 SGHVS and CDR2 FQNEAQ. The CDR3 is 12 residues long. The CDR3 sequence is CASREEEGRQFF. CDR3 coding DNA: TGTGCCAGCAGGGAAGAGGAGGGCAGGCAGTTCTTC. The full variable domain, rest sourced from reference TRBV7-8 and TRBJ2-1, is GAGVSQSPRYKVAKRGQDVALRCDPISGHVSLFWYQQALGQGPEFLTYFQNEAQLDKSGLPSDRFFAERPEGSVSTLKIQRTQQEDSAVYLCASREEEGRQFFGPGTRLTVL.